This paragraph covers one TCR beta chain sequence. What it binds is unknown. The sample is drawn from a study of tumor-infiltrating lymphocytes in primary liver carcinoma. Study-level findings and limits: It was in tumors, not blood, that the top-250-clone fraction was significantly higher (p = 0.039).

Without any cell sorting, roughly 20-32 mg of bulk tissue yielded co-extracted RNA and DNA. Tumors were each sampled at five separate regions. Synthesis of TCR beta cDNA was carried out from about 500 ng total RNA with a constant-region primer. For TCR beta, libraries were produced by three nested multiplex PCR rounds using slightly modified ARM-PCR. TCRdb recomputed calls from the multiplex PCR reads with MiXCR, one row per CDR3 protein. The repertoire holds some 55,000 distinct CDR3 sequences, with about 70% as singletons. Sequencing used liver tumor tissue from sampling region 2. The sample's subset: tumor region T2, inferior pole. The receptor was derived from a man aged 40-49 years with primary liver carcinoma and hepatitis B virus infection.

The CDR3 DNA is TGTGCCAGCAGCATGGGGACTAGCTCAAGGCAATACTTC. This gives the protein CASSMGTSSRQYF. The J gene is TRBJ2-7, the V gene TRBV7-9; 9 bases match TRBD2. There are 13 residues in the CDR3. Losses at the gene ends were 5 bases for V and 13 bases for J; bases not matched to a gene: 12. Germline assignment: CDR1 SEHNR and CDR2 FQNEAQ (reference sequence).